This T cell receptor beta chain was sequenced for a study of human T cells and chemical hapten exposure. Study-wide background: A patient group, mainly female, showed alopecia areata, totalis or universalis.

TCRdb re-called the RACE reads with MiXCR, one entry per CDR3 protein. In the table there are some 400,000 distinct CDR3 sequences, roughly 5% of which are singletons. A word on this clonotype: Its antigen is undetermined.

Overall study findings and caveats: In the PT1 data, expanded TCR counts showed a positive correlation with patch test score.

Time point meaning: pre-sensitization, week 0. The treatment denotes: therapeutic diphenylcyclopropenone sensitization with weekly scalp DPC. This TCR came from a woman between 45 and 65 years old with alopecia areata. Some clones in this sample may be carry-over from other donors' samples. The sequences come from whole blood, collected in connection with sensitization to the hapten diphenylcyclopropenone (DPC).

This CDR3 is CASSPPDRRTEAFF. The CDR3, as DNA: TGCGCCAGCAGCCCACCGGACCGGCGCACTGAAGCTTTCTTT. The chain is built from TRBV4-1 and TRBJ1-1; no firm D call. This CDR3 contains 14 residues. V dropped 4 bases and J dropped 4 bases, with 13 bases sitting between them. The germline V gene has CDR1 MGHRA and CDR2 YSYEKL.